What follows is one T cell receptor beta chain and its context. Trimming cost V 5 bases and J 6 bases, with 10 bases left between them. Germline CDR1 and CDR2: LNHDA and SQIVND (reference sequence). The CDR3 contains 12 residues. This sample was taken from a study of blood T cell repertoires in COVID-19. About the study: Sources were T cells, B-cell-depleted T cells, or PBMCs; the material itself was cDNA or gDNA.

In the original processing: Cell counts per sample came from amplifying reference gene primers. Some clones are missing from TCRdb's copy, which holds only in-frame ones; the method was immunoSEQ multiplex PCR. V and J calls and clone size are copied from that table; D and trimming were computed from the DNA. The sample carries 250,000 to 300,000 clones, about 88% recorded once. J is TRBJ1-2 and V is TRBV19, with D possibly matching TRBD1 (6 bases). The source of this sequence is a woman aged 40 to 50 who had recovered from COVID-19. Source material: peripheral blood. In DNA form, the CDR3 reads TGTGCCAGTAGTCCACAGGGTGATGGCTACACCTTC. Its protein product is CASSPQGDGYTF.